This passage covers 5 T cell receptor beta chains from one sample sequenced in a study of T-cell memory formation after mild COVID-19. TCRdb processed the 5' RACE reads anew with MiXCR; each CDR3 protein has one entry. The table records around 300,000 distinct CDR3 sequences, around 15% of them present only once. Sequenced input: PBMCs or a T cell subset sorted from them (not recorded which). The source of these receptors is a man younger than 35 who had mild COVID-19 (a few samples of this study predate the infection). Cell type and time point are not known.

The gene calls are TRBV6-2 or TRBV6-3 and TRBJ1-1; D not certain. V was trimmed by 0 bases and J by 4 bases, leaving 15 bases between them. The CDR3 is made up of 16 amino acids. Germline V gene data show CDR1 as MNHEY and CDR2 as SVGEGT. Here the CDR3 reads CASSYSPTNRSTEAFF. The CDR3 DNA reads as TGTGCCAGCAGTTACTCCCCGACCAACCGGAGCACTGAAGCTTTCTTT.

This clonotype was counted many times. The V gene is TRBV29-1, the J gene TRBJ1-5; 7 nucleotides agree with TRBD1. The CDR3 spans 15 residues. Unmatched junction bases numbered 8, after V lost 6 bases and J lost 0 bases. From germline, CDR1 is SQVTM and CDR2 ANQGSEA. The DNA of the CDR3 is TGCAGCGTCTCATTTGGGACAGCTAGCAATCAGCCCCAGCATTTT. It encodes CSVSFGTASNQPQHF.

This clonotype was seen only a few times. The chain employs TRBV12-3 or TRBV12-4 and TRBJ1-1; perhaps TRBD1 as D (6 bases). Trimming removed 4 bases at V and 1 base at J, with 10 bases between. The length of the CDR3 is 14 residues. The CDR3 nucleotides are TGTGCCAGCAGTTCGACGGACAGGAACACTGAAGCTTTCTTT. Protein product: CASSSTDRNTEAFF.

The V and J genes are TRBV4-1 and TRBJ2-2; 8 bases are a match to TRBD1. CDR1 MGHRA and CDR2 YSYEKL come from the germline V gene. The CDR3 runs 16 residues. After removal of 1 base from V and 6 bases from J, the junction contained 7 bases not matched to a gene. The DNA of the CDR3 is TGCGCCAGCAGCCAAGGAGACAGGGGTATAGCCGGGGAGCTGTTTTTT. Translation gives CASSQGDRGIAGELFF.

V usage is TRBV7-9 and J usage is TRBJ2-5, with TRBD2 matching 7 bases. There are 15 residues in the CDR3. Germline V CDR1 and CDR2: SEHNR, FQNEAQ (reference sequence). J lost 7 bases, V lost 5 bases, and 13 bases had no gene match. CDR3 sequence: CASSIVSSGQATQYF. For the CDR3, the DNA is TGTGCCAGCAGCATCGTTTCTAGCGGCCAGGCGACCCAGTACTTC.